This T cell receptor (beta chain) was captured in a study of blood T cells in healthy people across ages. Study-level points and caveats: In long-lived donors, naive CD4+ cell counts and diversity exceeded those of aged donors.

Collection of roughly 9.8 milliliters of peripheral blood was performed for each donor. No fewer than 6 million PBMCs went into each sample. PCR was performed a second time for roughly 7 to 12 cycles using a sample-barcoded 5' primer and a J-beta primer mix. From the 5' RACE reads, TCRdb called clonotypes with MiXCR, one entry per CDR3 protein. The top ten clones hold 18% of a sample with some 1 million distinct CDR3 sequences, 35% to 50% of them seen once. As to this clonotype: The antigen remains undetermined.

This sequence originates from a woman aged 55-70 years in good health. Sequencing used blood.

The CDR3: CSADRDRGRYEQYF. The DNA for the CDR3 is TGCAGTGCTGACCGGGACAGGGGGCGGTACGAGCAGTACTTC. The chain uses TRBV20-1 and TRBJ2-7; 12 bases map to TRBD1. The germline V gene has CDR1 DFQATT and CDR2 SNEGSKA (reference sequence). The CDR3 loop spans 14 amino acids. Trimming cost V 5 bases and J 4 bases; bases outside gene matches: 6.